The 17 T cell receptor beta chains below come from one sample, sequenced in a study of blood T cells in healthy people across ages. The second PCR ran about 6 to 11 cycles with a sample-barcoded 5' primer and J-beta primers. TCRdb independently ran MiXCR on the 5' RACE reads; one entry per CDR3 protein. The sample records 780,000 or so distinct CDR3 sequences, just under 25% being singletons. These sequences were also reported in another study, on T cells of mothers and their children.

What was sequenced was blood. The receptors shown here come from a boy between 10 and 17 years old in good health.

The chain joins TRBV7-2 to TRBJ2-1; TRBD1 aligns across 10 bases. Germline CDR1 is SGHTA and CDR2 is FQGNSA. J gave up 6 bases and V 5 bases, and 10 bases lay outside the gene matches. CDR3 length: 16 amino acids. This CDR3 is CASSPRDRGSVNEQFF. The CDR3 DNA is TGTGCCAGCAGCCCGCGGGACAGGGGATCGGTCAATGAGCAGTTCTTC. The complete variable domain, with remaining parts taken from reference TRBV7-2 and TRBJ2-1, reads GAGVSQSPSNKVTEKGKDVELRCDPISGHTALYWYRQSLGQGLEFLIYFQGNSAPDKSGLPSDRFSAERTGGSVSTLTIQRTQQEDSAVYLCASSPRDRGSVNEQFFGPGTRLTVL.

The chain has TRBV7-9 and TRBJ2-5; 7 nucleotides line up with TRBD2. V shed 6 bases and J 2 bases; nucleotides not matched to a gene: 24. In germline, CDR1 is SEHNR, CDR2 FQNEAQ (reference sequence). This CDR3 is 20 amino acids long. CDR3 loop: CASSSSRTRLEITEQETQYF. CDR3 DNA: TGTGCCAGCAGTTCCTCTCGGACTAGACTTGAAATAACGGAGCAAGAGACCCAGTACTTC. Looking up the rest from reference TRBV7-9 and TRBJ2-5 gives the full variable domain: DTGVSQNPRHKITKRGQNVTFRCDPISEHNRLYWYRQTLGQGPEFLTYFQNEAQLEKSRLLSDRFSAERPKGSFSTLEIQRTEQGDSAMYLCASSSSRTRLEITEQETQYFGPGTRLLVL.

The CDR3 region has the DNA TGCGCCAGCAGCTTGGGCAACTTGGGCGAAAACTACGAGCAGTACTTC. It translates to CASSLGNLGENYEQYF. This sequence joins TRBV5-1 and TRBJ2-5, with D unclear. The J call is doubtful: the DNA matches TRBJ2-7 better. The CDR3 consists of 16 residues. CDR1 and CDR2 from the germline V gene are SGHRS and YFSETQ.

This clonotype was observed a handful of times. V gene TRBV18 combines with J gene TRBJ1-6; 9 bases line up with TRBD1. CDR1 and CDR2 from the germline V gene are KGHSH and LQKENI. This CDR3 contains 15 residues. V was pared by 4 bases and J by 10 bases, with 8 bases of the junction left unmatched. The CDR3 protein is CASSRDRGSDSPLHF. The CDR3 coding sequence is TGTGCCAGCTCACGAGACAGGGGGAGCGACTCACCCCTCCACTTT.

The chain uses TRBV7-8 and TRBJ2-5; 7 positions match TRBD1. In germline, CDR1 is SGHVS, CDR2 FQNEAQ. Trimming removed 8 bases from V and 5 bases from J; junction bases left unmatched: 14. The CDR3 is made up of 15 amino acids. In DNA, the CDR3 is TGTGCCAGCTGCCGACAGGGCCTCTCTCGGGAGACCCAGTACTTC. It translates to CASCRQGLSRETQYF. Variable domain in full (rest from reference TRBV7-8 and TRBJ2-5): GAGVSQSPRYKVAKRGQDVALRCDPISGHVSLFWYQQALGQGPEFLTYFQNEAQLDKSGLPSDRFFAERPEGSVSTLKIQRTQQEDSAVYLCASCRQGLSRETQYFGPGTRLLVL.

V gene TRBV5-1 combines with J gene TRBJ2-1, with D hard to call. Germline values: CDR1 SGHRS, CDR2 YFSETQ. The V gene lost 0 bases and the J gene lost 0 bases, with 10 bases spanning the gap. The CDR3 runs to 16 residues. The DNA for the CDR3 is TGCGCCAGCAGCTTGGAGGGTAGATTCTCCTACAATGAGCAGTTCTTC. Protein sequence: CASSLEGRFSYNEQFF.

The gene calls are TRBV29-1 and TRBJ2-7; no firm D call. Trimming shortened V by 0 bases and J by 3 bases, and 3 bases separated the two germline ends. This CDR3 comprises 11 residues. Per germline, CDR1 SQVTM and CDR2 ANQGSEA. This CDR3 reads CSVEDLYEQYF. The CDR3 DNA follows: TGCAGCGTTGAAGACCTCTACGAGCAGTACTTC.

This clonotype has just a few counts. The chain couples TRBV29-1 to TRBJ2-1; a possible D gene is TRBD1 (6 bases). This CDR3 has 20 residues. CDR1 and CDR2 (germline): SQVTM, ANQGSEA. Trimming removed 0 bases at V and 0 bases at J, with 24 bases between. In DNA, the CDR3 is TGCAGCGTTGAAGATCTCCGGGACAAGGCAAGGGGTCCCTCCTACAATGAGCAGTTCTTC. This encodes CSVEDLRDKARGPSYNEQFF.

On this clonotype: Germline and junction disagree at one end, which may indicate a read error. The chain joins TRBV7-9 to TRBJ1-2; 9 bases are a match to TRBD1. CDR1 SEHNR and CDR2 FQNEAQ come from the germline V gene (reference sequence). The CDR3 length is 14 residues. CDR3 coding DNA: TGTGCCAGCAGCCCAGGGACAGGGTGGAATGGTTACACCTTC. Amino acid sequence: CASSPGTGWNGYTF.

As to this clonotype: A read error may account for a junction end that differs from germline. The chain recombines TRBV3-1 with TRBJ2-7; D is ambiguous. Germline V gene data show CDR1 as LGHDT and CDR2 as YNNKEL (reference sequence). The CDR3 is 15 amino acids. The CDR3 nucleotides are TGTGCCAGCAGCCAAGAAGGTGCGGTTTCCTACGGGCAGTACTTC. This translates into CASSQEGAVSYGQYF.

The genes are TRBV7-9 and TRBJ2-3; D may match TRBD1 or TRBD2 (5 bases each). Germline lookup yields CDR1 SEHNR and CDR2 FQNEAQ (reference sequence). The CDR3 is made up of 15 amino acids. Trimming pared 1 base from V and 2 bases from J, leaving 10 bases between. CDR3 region: CASSLGRGVTDTQYF. Written as DNA, the CDR3 is TGTGCCAGCAGCTTAGGGCGAGGGGTCACAGATACGCAGTATTTT.

V is TRBV7-8 and J is TRBJ2-1; the match to TRBD2 covers 14 bases. CDR1 is SGHVS, CDR2 FQNEAQ, per germline. CDR3 size: 16 residues. Trimming cost V 5 bases and J 7 bases; bases outside gene matches: 7. CDR3 sequence: CASSPSRLAGGNEQFF. Here the CDR3 DNA reads TGTGCCAGCAGCCCTAGCCGACTAGCGGGGGGGAATGAGCAGTTCTTC.

J is TRBJ2-7 and V is TRBV4-1, with 8 bases that match TRBD1. The CDR3 is 15 residues long. Germline assignment: CDR1 MGHRA and CDR2 YSYEKL. V lost 4 bases, J lost 4 bases, and 9 bases stayed unmatched. The CDR3 coding sequence is TGCGCCAGCAGCCGGGGGACAGGTCAGGGGTACGAGCAGTACTTC. As protein: CASSRGTGQGYEQYF.

V is TRBV29-1 and J is TRBJ2-6; no clear D. Germline CDR1 is SQVTM and CDR2 is ANQGSEA. Trimming pared 7 bases from V and 9 bases from J, leaving 13 bases between. CDR3 size: 12 residues. This chain's CDR3 is CSALSPYNVLTF. CDR3 coding DNA: TGCAGCGCCTTGTCCCCTTACAACGTCCTGACTTTC.

This clonotype was observed a handful of times. The chain is built from TRBV7-9 and TRBJ2-5, with 8 nucleotides matching TRBD1. The ends lost 1 base at V and 5 bases at J; junction bases unmatched: 6. The CDR3 has 15 residues. Germline V gives CDR1 SEHNR, CDR2 FQNEAQ (reference sequence). For the CDR3, the DNA is TGTGCCAGCAGCTTAGTGACAGGGGCCCTGGAGACCCAGTACTTC. It translates to CASSLVTGALETQYF.

Worth noting for this clonotype: One end of the junction varies from germline; a read error may be responsible. The chain is built from TRBV20-1 and TRBJ1-1; perhaps TRBD1 as D (5 bases). The CDR3 runs 12 residues. Germline loops: CDR1 DFQATT, CDR2 SNEGSKA (reference sequence). The CDR3 sequence is CSARGDSPEASF. DNA for the CDR3: TGCAGTGCTAGAGGGGACTCCCCTGAAGCTTCCTTT.

This clonotype showed up just a few times. The CDR3 nucleotides read TGCAGTGCCCCTGCCCAGGGAAACAATCAGCCCCAGCATTTT. Translation gives CSAPAQGNNQPQHF. This chain links TRBV20-1 with TRBJ1-5, with D possibly matching TRBD1 (5 bases). This CDR3 contains 14 residues. Germline-derived CDR1 and CDR2 are DFQATT and SNEGSKA (reference sequence). Trimming left V 6 bases short and J 3 bases short, with 15 bases between.